This T cell receptor beta chain derives from a study of cytomegalovirus exposure and HLA in healthy donors. Study-wide points: Follow-up analysis later connected one missense variant in DCLRE1C with trimming of TCR beta V- and J-genes.

The CDR3 runs 14 residues. Germline V gives CDR1 SGHRS, CDR2 YFSETQ. Trimming took off 0 bases at V and 0 bases at J, with 5 bases between the two ends. In regard to this clone: Its matching antigen is unknown.

PCR employed 60 Vbeta and 13 Jbeta primers. TCRdb's copy holds only in-frame clones and misses some; the assay was immunoSEQ multiplex PCR. This table has 100,000 to 150,000 clones, 17% appearing once. This clonotype was sampled from a female donor in good health and CMV-seropositive. The sequencing input was PBMCs. The chain uses TRBV5-1 and TRBJ2-3, with D uncertain. The CDR3 DNA follows: TGCGCCAGCAGCTTGGCCGTTAGCACAGATACGCAGTATTTT. Amino acids: CASSLAVSTDTQYF.